This T cell receptor beta chain stems from a study of beta chain features in type 1 diabetes (dated by TCRdb to 2016 to 2019). About the full investigation: Mean age, gender distribution, total cell number and subset yield were not different between patients and healthy donors. Naive and central memory subsets were obtained from all 30 or so donors, but regulatory and stem cell-like memory subsets were isolated from only 8 patients and roughly 8 healthy donors. A total of approximately 100 million sorted cells were examined across all samples, and the number of cells per subset was strongly correlated with RNA yield. The study compared the TCRB repertoires of sorted circulating CD4+ T cell subsets in recently diagnosed type 1 diabetes patients with those in matched healthy donors.

A single peripheral blood draw of about 116 mL on average was collected from each donor into heparinised tubes. Naive, central memory, regulatory and stem cell-like memory CD4+ T cells were sorted on a BD FACSAria II using a panel including CD45RO, CCR7, CD25, CD127, CD95 and CD27. Purity was above 95% for every sorted population. PBMCs were separated immediately by Lymphoprep density gradient centrifugation and were stained directly, without being cultured. Samples were stained and sorted in pairs, with one healthy donor and one patient per experiment, so that batch effects were minimized. The High Capacity cDNA Reverse Transcription Kit was used to reverse transcribe all of the isolated RNA, meaning that expressed TCRB transcripts were what got sequenced. Deep immunoSEQ sequencing was applied to naive, central memory and regulatory T cell samples, giving an average of around 3.8 million total reads per sample. After sorted cells were lysed in RLT buffer, RNA was extracted with DNase-treated RNeasy Micro or Mini kits, with the choice depending on cell number. Each cell subset was processed on its own to prevent cross-contamination, while patient and healthy donor samples were processed together. Using the immunoSEQ multiplex PCR, TCRB sequences were amplified from cDNA into 87-bp fragments spanning the CDR3 region. Sequencing of the amplicons was performed on the Illumina HiSeq platform. On the study's bioinformatics: PCR bias was corrected computationally using synthetic template baselines, and reads within Hamming distance 2 were collapsed, with unmergeable singletons discarded. Reads were aligned against IMGT to assign V, D and J genes, CDR3 length and insertions or deletions at six rearrangement sites. Within each subset, clonotype counts were normalized to the number of sorted cells before true diversity and Gini coefficients were calculated with the tcR R package. Repertoire sharing was quantified using the overlap coefficient calculated on TCRB nucleotide sequences. In its TCRdb copy, this immuneACCESS table keeps in-frame sequences only and misses some clones. Where compared with another copy, unresolved V genes explain less than half of these, and the others have no known cause. Clone size and the V and J calls come from that table; the DNA yielded D and trimming. This sample has about 160,000 clones in its table, and about 7.9% of those were observed once. Of the sample, approximately 0.54% falls within the top ten clones.

The study at large found these results: HLA sub-analyses involved small numbers of individuals, so any influence of HLA type on TCRB rearrangement remained unresolved. Because cDNA was sequenced instead of genomic DNA, highly expressing activated cells could be over-represented, though the groups showed no difference in activation or CD3 levels. Fewer insertions and more nucleotide deletions at VDJ recombination sites were observed in patients with type 1 diabetes, implying thymic rearrangement abnormalities. A moderate but significant shortening of TCRB CDR3 length was observed in type 1 diabetes patients in all four CD4+ subsets. PCR might favor shorter templates, but patient and control samples were amplified and corrected together, so any skew would affect both groups equally. Naive, central memory and regulatory TCRB repertoires appeared to be more similar among patients than among healthy donors.

The cysteine opens and the phenylalanine closes a CDR3 of 13 amino acids. The CDR3 DNA has 39 bases and is translated from base 1. CDR1 and CDR2 (MGHDK, SYGVNS) derive from the germline V gene. The V and J ends are trimmed by 9 bases and 4 bases, leaving 15 bases between them. Points on this clone: The antigen this receptor binds is unknown. No per-base quality is available; no much larger clone lies one base away.

The sequence was obtained from a man aged 18 to 30 with type 1 diabetes. The sample comprised central memory CD4+ T cells from blood. The rearrangement joined TRBV25-1 to TRBJ1-2; the D gene is perhaps TRBD1, on 5 matching bases. The nucleotide sequence reads as follows: TGTGCCAGACAAGCGGGGCGAGGCTATGGCTACACCTTC. Its product reads: CARQAGRGYGYTF.